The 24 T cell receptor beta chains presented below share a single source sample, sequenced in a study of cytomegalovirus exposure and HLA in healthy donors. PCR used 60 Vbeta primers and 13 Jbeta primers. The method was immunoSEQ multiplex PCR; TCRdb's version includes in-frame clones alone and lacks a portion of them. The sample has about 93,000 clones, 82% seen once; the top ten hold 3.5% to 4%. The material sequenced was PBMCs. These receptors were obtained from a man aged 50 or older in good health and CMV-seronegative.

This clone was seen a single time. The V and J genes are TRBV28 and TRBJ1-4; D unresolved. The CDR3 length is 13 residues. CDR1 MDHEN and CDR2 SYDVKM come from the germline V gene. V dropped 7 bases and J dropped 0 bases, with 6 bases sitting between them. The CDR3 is CASIHATNEKLFF. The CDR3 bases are TGTGCCAGCATACACGCAACTAATGAAAAACTGTTTTTT. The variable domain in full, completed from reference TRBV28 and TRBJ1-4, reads DVKVTQSSRYLVKRTGEKVFLECVQDMDHENMFWYRQDPGLGLRLIYFSYDVKMKEKGDIPEGYSVSREKKERFSLILESASTNQTSMYLCASIHATNEKLFFGSGTQLSVL.

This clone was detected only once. CDR3 residues: CASSFGVAETQYF. As DNA, the CDR3 is TGCGCCAGCAGCTTCGGAGTGGCAGAGACCCAGTACTTC. The chain joins TRBV5-1 to TRBJ2-5, with no clear D. V lost 2 bases to trimming and J lost 4 bases, with 9 bases between them. The CDR3 runs to 13 residues. The germline V gene has CDR1 SGHRS and CDR2 YFSETQ.

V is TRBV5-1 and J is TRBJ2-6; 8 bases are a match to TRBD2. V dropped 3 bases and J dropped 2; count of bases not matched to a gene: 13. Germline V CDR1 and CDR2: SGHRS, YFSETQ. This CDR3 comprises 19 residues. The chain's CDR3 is CASSSGTGGVRAGANVLTF. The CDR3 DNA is TGCGCCAGCAGCTCTGGGACGGGAGGGGTTAGGGCTGGGGCCAACGTCCTGACTTTC.

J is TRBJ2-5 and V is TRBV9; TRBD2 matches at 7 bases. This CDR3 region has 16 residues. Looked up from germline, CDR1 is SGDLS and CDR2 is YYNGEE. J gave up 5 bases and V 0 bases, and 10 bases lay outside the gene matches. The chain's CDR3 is CASSVGGSSLIETQYF. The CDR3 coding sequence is TGTGCCAGCAGCGTAGGCGGGAGCTCCCTCATTGAGACCCAGTACTTC.

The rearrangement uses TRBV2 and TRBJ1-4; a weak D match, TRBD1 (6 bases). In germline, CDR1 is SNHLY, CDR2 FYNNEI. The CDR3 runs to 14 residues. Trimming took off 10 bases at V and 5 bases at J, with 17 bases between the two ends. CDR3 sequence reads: CAIRSDSLNEKLFF. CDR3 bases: TGTGCCATCCGGTCGGACAGCCTGAATGAAAAACTGTTTTTT.

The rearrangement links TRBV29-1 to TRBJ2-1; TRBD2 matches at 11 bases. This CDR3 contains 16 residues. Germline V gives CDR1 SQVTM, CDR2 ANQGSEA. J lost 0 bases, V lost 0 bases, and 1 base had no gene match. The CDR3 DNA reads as TGCAGCGTTGAAGAGGGACTAGCGGCCTCCTACAATGAGCAGTTCTTC. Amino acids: CSVEEGLAASYNEQFF.

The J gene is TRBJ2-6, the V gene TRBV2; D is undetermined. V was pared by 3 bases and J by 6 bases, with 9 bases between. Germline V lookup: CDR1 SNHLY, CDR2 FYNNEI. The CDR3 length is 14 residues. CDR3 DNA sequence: TGTGCCAGCAGTGATCCCTTCCTGGCCAACGTCCTGACTTTC. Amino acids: CASSDPFLANVLTF.

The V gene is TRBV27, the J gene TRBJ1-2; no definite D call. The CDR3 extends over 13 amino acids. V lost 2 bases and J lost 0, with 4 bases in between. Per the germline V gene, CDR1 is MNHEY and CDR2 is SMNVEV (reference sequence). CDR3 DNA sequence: TGTGCCAGCAGTTTACTAGCTAACTATGGCTACACCTTC. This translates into CASSLLANYGYTF.

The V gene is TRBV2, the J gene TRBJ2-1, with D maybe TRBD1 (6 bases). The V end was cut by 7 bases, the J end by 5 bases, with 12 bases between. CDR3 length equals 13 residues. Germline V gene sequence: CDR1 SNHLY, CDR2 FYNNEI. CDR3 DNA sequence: TGTGCCAGCAAACCGGACAGAAACAATGAGCAGTTCTTC. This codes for CASKPDRNNEQFF.

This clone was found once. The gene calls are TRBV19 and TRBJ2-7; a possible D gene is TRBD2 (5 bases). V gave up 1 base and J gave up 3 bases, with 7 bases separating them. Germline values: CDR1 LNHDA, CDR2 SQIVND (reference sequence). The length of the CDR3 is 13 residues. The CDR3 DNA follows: TGTGCCAGTAGTATAGGTCGGGACTACGAGCAGTACTTC. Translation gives CASSIGRDYEQYF.

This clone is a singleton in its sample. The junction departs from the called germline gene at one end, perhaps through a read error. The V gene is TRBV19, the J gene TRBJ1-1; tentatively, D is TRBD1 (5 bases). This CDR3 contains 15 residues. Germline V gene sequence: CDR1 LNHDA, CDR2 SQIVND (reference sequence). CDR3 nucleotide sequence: TGTGCCAGTAGACCGCCCCTGGGGGGGAACCCTGAAGCTTTCTTT. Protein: CASRPPLGGNPEAFF. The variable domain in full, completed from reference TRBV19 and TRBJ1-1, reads DGGITQSPKYLFRKEGQNVTLSCEQNLNHDAMYWYRQDPGQGLRLIYYSQIVNDFQKGDIAEGYSVSREKKESFPLTVTSAQKNPTAFYLCASRPPLGGNPEAFFGQGTRLTVV.

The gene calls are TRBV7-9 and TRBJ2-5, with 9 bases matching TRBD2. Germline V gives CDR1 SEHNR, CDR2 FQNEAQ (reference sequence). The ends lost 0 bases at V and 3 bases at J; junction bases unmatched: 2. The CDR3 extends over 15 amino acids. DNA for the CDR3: TGTGCCAGCAGCTTAGCTAGCGGGAGTAAAGAGACCCAGTACTTC. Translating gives CASSLASGSKETQYF.

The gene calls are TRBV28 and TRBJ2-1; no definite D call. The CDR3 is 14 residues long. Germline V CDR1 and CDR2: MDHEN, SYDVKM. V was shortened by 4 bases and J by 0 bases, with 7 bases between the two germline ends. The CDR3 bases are TGTGCCAGCAGTTCCCTTAACTCCTACAATGAGCAGTTCTTC. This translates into CASSSLNSYNEQFF.

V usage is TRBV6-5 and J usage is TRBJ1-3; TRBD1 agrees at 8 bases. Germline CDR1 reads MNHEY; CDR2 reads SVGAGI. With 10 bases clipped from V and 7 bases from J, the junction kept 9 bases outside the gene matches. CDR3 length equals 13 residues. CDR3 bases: TGTGCCACCTTGGACAGGGAAGGGAACACCATATATTTT. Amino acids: CATLDREGNTIYF.

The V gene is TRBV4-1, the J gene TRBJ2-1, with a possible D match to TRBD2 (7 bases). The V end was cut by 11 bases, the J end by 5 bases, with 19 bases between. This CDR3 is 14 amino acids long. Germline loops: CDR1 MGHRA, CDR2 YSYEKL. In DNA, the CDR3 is TGCGCCGAAGGAGGGGGGGTCCCTAACAATGAGCAGTTCTTC. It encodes CAEGGGVPNNEQFF.

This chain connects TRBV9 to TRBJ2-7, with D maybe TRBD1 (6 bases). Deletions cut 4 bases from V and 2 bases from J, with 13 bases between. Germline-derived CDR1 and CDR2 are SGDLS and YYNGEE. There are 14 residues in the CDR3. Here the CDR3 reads CASSYRQGTYEQYF. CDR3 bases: TGTGCCAGCAGCTACCGTCAGGGGACCTACGAGCAGTACTTC.

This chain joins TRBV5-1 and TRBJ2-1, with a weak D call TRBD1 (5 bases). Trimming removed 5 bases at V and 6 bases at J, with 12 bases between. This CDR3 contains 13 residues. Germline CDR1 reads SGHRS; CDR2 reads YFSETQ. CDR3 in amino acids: CASSTVGANEQFF. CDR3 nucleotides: TGCGCCAGCAGTACTGTTGGGGCCAATGAGCAGTTCTTC.

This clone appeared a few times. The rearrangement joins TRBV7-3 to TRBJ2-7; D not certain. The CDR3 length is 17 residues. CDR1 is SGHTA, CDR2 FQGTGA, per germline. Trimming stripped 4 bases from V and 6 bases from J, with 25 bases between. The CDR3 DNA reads TGTGCCAGCAGCTCCGCACTAAGGCCCCGGCTCCTCCCCGAGCAGTACTTC. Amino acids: CASSSALRPRLLPEQYF. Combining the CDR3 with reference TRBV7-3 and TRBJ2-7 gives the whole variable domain GAGVSQTPSNKVTEKGKYVELRCDPISGHTALYWYRQSLGQGPEFLIYFQGTGAADDSGLPNDRFFAVRPEGSVSTLKIQRTERGDSAVYLCASSSALRPRLLPEQYFGPGTRLTVT.

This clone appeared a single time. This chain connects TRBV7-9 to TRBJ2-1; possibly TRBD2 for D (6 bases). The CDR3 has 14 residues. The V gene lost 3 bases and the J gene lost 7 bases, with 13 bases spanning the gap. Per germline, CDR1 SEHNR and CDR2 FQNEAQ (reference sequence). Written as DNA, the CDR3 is TGTGCCAGCAGCTTGACGGAGGCGGGAAATGAGCAGTTCTTC. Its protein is CASSLTEAGNEQFF. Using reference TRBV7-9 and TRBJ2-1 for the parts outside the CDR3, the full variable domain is DTGVSQNPRHKITKRGQNVTFRCDPISEHNRLYWYRQTLGQGPEFLTYFQNEAQLEKSRLLSDRFSAERPKGSFSTLEIQRTEQGDSAMYLCASSLTEAGNEQFFGPGTRLTVL.

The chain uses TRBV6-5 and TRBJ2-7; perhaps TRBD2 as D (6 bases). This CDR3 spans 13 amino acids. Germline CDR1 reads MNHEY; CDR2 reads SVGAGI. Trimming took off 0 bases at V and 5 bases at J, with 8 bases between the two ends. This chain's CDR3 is CASSYSWRDEQYF. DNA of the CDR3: TGTGCCAGCAGTTACTCGTGGAGGGACGAGCAGTACTTC.

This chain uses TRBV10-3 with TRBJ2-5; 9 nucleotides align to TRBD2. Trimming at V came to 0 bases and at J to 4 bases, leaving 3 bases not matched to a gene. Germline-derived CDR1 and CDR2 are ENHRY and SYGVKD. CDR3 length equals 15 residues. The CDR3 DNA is TGTGCCATCAGTGAGTCGAGGACTAGCGCAGAGACCCAGTACTTC. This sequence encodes CAISESRTSAETQYF.

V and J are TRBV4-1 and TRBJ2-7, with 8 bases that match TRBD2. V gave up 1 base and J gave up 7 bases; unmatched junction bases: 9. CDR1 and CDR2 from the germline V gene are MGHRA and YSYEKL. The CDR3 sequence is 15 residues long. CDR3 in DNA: TGCGCCAGCAGCCAAGTGTCCGGACTAGCCCGGGAGCAGTACTTC. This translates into CASSQVSGLAREQYF.

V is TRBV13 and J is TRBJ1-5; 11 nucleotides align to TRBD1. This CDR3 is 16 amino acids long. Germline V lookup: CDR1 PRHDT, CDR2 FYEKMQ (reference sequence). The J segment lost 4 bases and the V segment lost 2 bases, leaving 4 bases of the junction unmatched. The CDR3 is CASSLRGTGGNQPQHF. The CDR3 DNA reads TGTGCCAGCAGCTTAAGAGGGACAGGGGGAAATCAGCCCCAGCATTTT.

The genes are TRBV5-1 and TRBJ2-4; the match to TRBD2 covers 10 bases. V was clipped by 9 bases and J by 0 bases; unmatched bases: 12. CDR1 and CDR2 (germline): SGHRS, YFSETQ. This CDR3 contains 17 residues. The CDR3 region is CATPTSSGSSAKNIQYF. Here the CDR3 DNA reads TGCGCCACCCCAACCTCTAGCGGGAGCTCAGCCAAAAACATTCAGTACTTC.